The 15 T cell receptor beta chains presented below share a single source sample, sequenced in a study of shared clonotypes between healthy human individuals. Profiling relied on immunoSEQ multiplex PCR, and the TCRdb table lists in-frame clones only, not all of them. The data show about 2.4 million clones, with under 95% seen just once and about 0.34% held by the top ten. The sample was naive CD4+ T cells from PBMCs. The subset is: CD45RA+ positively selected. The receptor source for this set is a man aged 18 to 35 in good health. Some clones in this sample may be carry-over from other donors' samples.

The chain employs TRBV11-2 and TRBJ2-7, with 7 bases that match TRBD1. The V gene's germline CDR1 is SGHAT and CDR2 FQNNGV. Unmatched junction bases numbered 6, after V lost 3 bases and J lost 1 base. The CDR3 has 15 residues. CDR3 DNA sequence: TGTGCCAGCAGCTTCTCCGGGACAGCTTCCTACGAGCAGTACTTC. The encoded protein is CASSFSGTASYEQYF.

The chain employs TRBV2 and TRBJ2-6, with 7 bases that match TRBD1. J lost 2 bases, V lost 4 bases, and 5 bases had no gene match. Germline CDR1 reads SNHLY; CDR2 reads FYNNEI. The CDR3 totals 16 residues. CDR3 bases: TGTGCCAGCAGTGCCGACAGGGACGCTGGGGCCAACGTCCTGACTTTC. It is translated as CASSADRDAGANVLTF.

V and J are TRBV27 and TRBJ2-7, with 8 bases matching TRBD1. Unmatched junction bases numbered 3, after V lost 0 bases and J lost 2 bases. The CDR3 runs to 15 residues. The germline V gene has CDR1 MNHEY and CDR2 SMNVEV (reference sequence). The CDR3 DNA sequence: TGTGCCAGCAGTTTATCCGGACAGGGCCCCTACGAGCAGTACTTC. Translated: CASSLSGQGPYEQYF.

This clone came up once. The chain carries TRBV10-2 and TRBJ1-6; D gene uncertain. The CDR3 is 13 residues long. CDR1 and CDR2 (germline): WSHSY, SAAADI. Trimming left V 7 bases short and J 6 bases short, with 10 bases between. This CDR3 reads CASNGQLNSPLHF. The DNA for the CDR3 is TGCGCCAGCAACGGGCAGCTTAATTCACCCCTCCACTTT.

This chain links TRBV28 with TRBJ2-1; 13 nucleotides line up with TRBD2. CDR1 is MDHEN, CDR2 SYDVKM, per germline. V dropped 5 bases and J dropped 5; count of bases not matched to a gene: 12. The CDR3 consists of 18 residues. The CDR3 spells CASSRSIGLAGVDNEQFF. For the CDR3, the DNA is TGTGCCAGCAGTCGTTCGATCGGACTAGCGGGAGTAGACAATGAGCAGTTCTTC.

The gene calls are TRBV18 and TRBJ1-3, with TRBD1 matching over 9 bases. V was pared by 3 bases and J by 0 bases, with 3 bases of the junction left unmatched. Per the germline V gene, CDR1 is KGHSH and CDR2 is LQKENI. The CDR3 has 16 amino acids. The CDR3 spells CASSPGTGISGNTIYF. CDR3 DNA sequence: TGTGCCAGCTCACCCGGGACAGGGATCTCTGGAAACACCATATATTTT.

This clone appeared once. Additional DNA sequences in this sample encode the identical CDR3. The CDR3 here is CASSLGTGIYEQYF. CDR3 nucleotide sequence: TGTGCCAGCAGTTTAGGGACAGGGATCTACGAGCAGTACTTC. The chain recombines TRBV28 with TRBJ2-7; 9 bases agree with TRBD1. V was clipped by 2 bases and J by 3 bases; unmatched bases: 2. The CDR3 is made up of 14 amino acids. The germline gives CDR1 MDHEN, CDR2 SYDVKM.

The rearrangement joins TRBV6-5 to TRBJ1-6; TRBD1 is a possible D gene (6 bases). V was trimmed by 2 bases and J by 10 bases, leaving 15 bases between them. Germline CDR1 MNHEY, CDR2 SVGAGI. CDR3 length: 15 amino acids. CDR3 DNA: TGTGCCAGCAGTTACGAGGCTGGGACACTGTCACCCCTCCACTTT. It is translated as CASSYEAGTLSPLHF.

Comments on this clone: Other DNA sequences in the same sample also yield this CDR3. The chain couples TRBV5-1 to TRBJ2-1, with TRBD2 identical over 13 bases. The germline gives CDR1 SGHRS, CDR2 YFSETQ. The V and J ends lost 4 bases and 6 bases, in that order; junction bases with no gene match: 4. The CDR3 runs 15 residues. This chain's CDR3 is CASSVGTSGTNEQFF. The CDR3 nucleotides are TGCGCCAGCAGCGTCGGGACTAGCGGGACCAATGAGCAGTTCTTC.

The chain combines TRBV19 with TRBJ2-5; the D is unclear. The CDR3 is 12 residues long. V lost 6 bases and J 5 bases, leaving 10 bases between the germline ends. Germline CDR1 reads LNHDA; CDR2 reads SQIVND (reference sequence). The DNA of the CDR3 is TGTGCCAGTAGCTTTCTCCGGGAGACCCAGTACTTC. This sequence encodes CASSFLRETQYF.

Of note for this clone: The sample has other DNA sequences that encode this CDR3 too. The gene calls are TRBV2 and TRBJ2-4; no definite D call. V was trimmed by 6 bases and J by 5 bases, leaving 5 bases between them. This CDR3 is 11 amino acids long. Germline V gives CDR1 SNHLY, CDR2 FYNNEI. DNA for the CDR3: TGTGCCAGCAGAGGTGAAAACATTCAGTACTTC. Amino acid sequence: CASRGENIQYF.

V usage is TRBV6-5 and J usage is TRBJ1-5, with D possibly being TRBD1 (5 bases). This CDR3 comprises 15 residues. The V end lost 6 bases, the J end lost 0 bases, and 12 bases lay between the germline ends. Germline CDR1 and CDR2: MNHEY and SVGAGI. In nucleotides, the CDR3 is TGTGCCAGCAGCCAAAGGGACGGTAGCAATCAGCCCCAGCATTTT. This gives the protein CASSQRDGSNQPQHF.

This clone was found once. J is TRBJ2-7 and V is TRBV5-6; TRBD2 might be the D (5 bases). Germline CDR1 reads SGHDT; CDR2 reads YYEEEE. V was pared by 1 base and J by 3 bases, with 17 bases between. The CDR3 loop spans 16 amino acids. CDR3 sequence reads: CASSLIPSGSRYEQYF. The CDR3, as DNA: TGTGCCAGCAGCTTGATTCCCTCGGGATCACGCTACGAGCAGTACTTC.

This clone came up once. The CDR3 spells CASSPSRRQGPQETQYF. CDR3 sequence (DNA): TGTGCCAGCAGCCCGAGCAGGAGACAGGGACCCCAAGAGACCCAGTACTTC. The rearrangement links TRBV5-4 to TRBJ2-5; 7 bases match TRBD1. V lost 4 bases to trimming and J lost 1 base; unmatched junction nucleotides: 13. The CDR3 runs to 17 residues. Looked up from germline, CDR1 is SGHNT and CDR2 is YYREEE (reference sequence). The variable domain in full, completed from reference TRBV5-4 and TRBJ2-5, reads ETGVTQSPTHLIKTRGQQVTLRCSSQSGHNTVSWYQQALGQGPQFIFQYYREEENGRGNFPPRFSGLQFPNYSSELNVNALELDDSALYLCASSPSRRQGPQETQYFGPGTRLLVL.

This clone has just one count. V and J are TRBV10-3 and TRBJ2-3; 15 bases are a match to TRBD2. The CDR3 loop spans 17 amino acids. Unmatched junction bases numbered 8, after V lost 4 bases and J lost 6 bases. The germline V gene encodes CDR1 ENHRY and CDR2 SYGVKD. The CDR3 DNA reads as TGTGCCATCAGTGCGACCGGGACTAGCGGGAGGCGGGATACGCAGTATTTT. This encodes CAISATGTSGRRDTQYF.